Listed here are 11 T cell receptor beta chains from one sample, sequenced in a study of CD8+ T cells in alopecia areata. RNA extraction and reverse transcription yielded cDNA as sequencing template. Repertoires were generated with immunoSEQ multiplex PCR, while TCRdb's copy carries only in-frame clones and drops some. In the table there are 140,000 to 150,000 clones, over 45% of which are singletons. The sequenced sample consisted of CD4+ T cells sorted from blood. These TCRs come from a human donor with alopecia areata.

This chain joins TRBV19 and TRBJ1-5; 9 nucleotides line up with TRBD1. V lost 8 bases to trimming and J lost 4 bases; unmatched junction nucleotides: 3. CDR1 is LNHDA and CDR2 is SQIVND in the germline V gene (reference sequence). CDR3 length: 13 residues. The CDR3 reads CASRDRENQPQHF. As DNA, the CDR3 is TGTGCCAGTCGGGACAGGGAGAATCAGCCCCAGCATTTT.

The chain couples TRBV28 to TRBJ2-7; D might be TRBD2 (7 bases). The CDR3 contains 17 residues. Trimming left V 3 bases short and J 2 bases short, with 20 bases between. Germline CDR1 MDHEN, CDR2 SYDVKM. DNA of the CDR3: TGTGCCAGCAGTTTGGGGGGGCGTCTAGCGGTGCCCTACGAGCAGTACTTC. Protein: CASSLGGRLAVPYEQYF.

This clone was found a few times. V and J are TRBV28 and TRBJ2-3; the D gene is possibly TRBD1 (6 bases). The CDR3 has 16 amino acids. The germline V gene has CDR1 MDHEN and CDR2 SYDVKM. Trimming took off 7 bases at V and 6 bases at J, with 23 bases between the two ends. DNA of the CDR3: TGTGCCAGCAAGAAACCGGGACACCAGGAGGAGGATACGCAGTATTTT. Residues: CASKKPGHQEEDTQYF.

In its sample, this clone was seen a few times. V gene TRBV30 combines with J gene TRBJ2-2, with unresolved D. The V end lost 3 bases, the J end lost 3 bases, and 11 bases lay between the germline ends. The germline CDR1 and CDR2 sequences are GTSNPN and SVGIG (reference sequence). The length of the CDR3 is 14 residues. The CDR3 is CAWRNPGYTGELFF. CDR3 nucleotide sequence: TGTGCCTGGAGAAATCCGGGTTACACCGGGGAGCTGTTTTTT.

The chain carries TRBV6-6 and TRBJ2-4, with a possible D match to TRBD1 (5 bases). The CDR3 length is 15 residues. Trimming took 5 bases from V and 0 from J, leaving 11 bases between them. CDR1 and CDR2 (germline): MNHNY, SVGAGI (reference sequence). The CDR3 reads CASSATGTAKNIQYF. The DNA of the CDR3 is TGTGCCAGCAGTGCAACAGGAACAGCCAAAAACATTCAGTACTTC.

The genes are TRBV25-1 and TRBJ1-1; no clear D gene. CDR1 is MGHDK, CDR2 SYGVNS, per germline. This CDR3 comprises 15 residues. Trimming left V 3 bases short and J 0 bases short, with 11 bases between. The CDR3 DNA reads TGTGCCAGCAGTGACCCCCGGAAAATGAACACTGAAGCTTTCTTT. It yields the protein CASSDPRKMNTEAFF.

In this sample, this clone turned up once. This rearrangement joins TRBV9 to TRBJ1-1, with unresolved D. The CDR3 covers 13 residues. Per germline, CDR1 SGDLS and CDR2 YYNGEE. V lost 0 bases and J 1 base, leaving 4 bases between the germline ends. The CDR3 DNA is TGTGCCAGCAGCGTAGGACCGAACACTGAAGCTTTCTTT. Its translation: CASSVGPNTEAFF. Filled out from reference TRBV9 and TRBJ1-1, the complete variable domain reads DSGVTQTPKHLITATGQRVTLRCSPRSGDLSVYWYQQSLDQGLQFLIQYYNGEERAKGNILERFSAQQFPDLHSELNLSSLELGDSALYFCASSVGPNTEAFFGQGTRLTVV.

The V and J genes are TRBV7-9 and TRBJ2-3; D unclear. The CDR3 length is 11 residues. Germline assignment: CDR1 SEHNR and CDR2 FQNEAQ (reference sequence). V was clipped by 8 bases and J by 0 bases, with 3 bases between them. The DNA of the CDR3 is TGTGCCAGCGAAAGCACAGATACGCAGTATTTT. Translated: CASESTDTQYF.

The chain couples TRBV5-1 to TRBJ2-5, with 8 bases aligning to TRBD2. Germline CDR1 SGHRS, CDR2 YFSETQ. The CDR3 consists of 15 residues. Trimming took 3 bases from V and 1 from J; bases not matched to a gene: 5. The CDR3 spells CASSYSGTSQETQYF. CDR3 coding DNA: TGCGCCAGCAGCTACTCCGGGACTAGCCAAGAGACCCAGTACTTC.

This chain connects TRBV20-1 to TRBJ2-3; D not certain. The germline CDR1 and CDR2 sequences are DFQATT and SNEGSKA (reference sequence). Trimming pared 5 bases from V and 6 bases from J, leaving 6 bases between. The CDR3 is made up of 10 amino acids. The CDR3 DNA reads TGCAGTGCTGTTTTGGATACGCAGTATTTT. Its protein product is CSAVLDTQYF.

This chain joins TRBV2 and TRBJ2-3; D not resolved. The CDR3 is 12 amino acids. Per the germline V gene, CDR1 is SNHLY and CDR2 is FYNNEI. Trimming removed 4 bases at V and 6 bases at J, with 8 bases between. Here the CDR3 DNA reads TGTGCCAGCAGTGCCCAGACTGATACGCAGTATTTT. It translates to CASSAQTDTQYF. The variable domain in full, completed from reference TRBV2 and TRBJ2-3, reads EPEVTQTPSHQVTQMGQEVILRCVPISNHLYFYWYRQILGQKVEFLVSFYNNEISEKSEIFDDQFSVERPDGSNFTLKIRSTKLEDSAMYFCASSAQTDTQYFGPGTRLTVL.